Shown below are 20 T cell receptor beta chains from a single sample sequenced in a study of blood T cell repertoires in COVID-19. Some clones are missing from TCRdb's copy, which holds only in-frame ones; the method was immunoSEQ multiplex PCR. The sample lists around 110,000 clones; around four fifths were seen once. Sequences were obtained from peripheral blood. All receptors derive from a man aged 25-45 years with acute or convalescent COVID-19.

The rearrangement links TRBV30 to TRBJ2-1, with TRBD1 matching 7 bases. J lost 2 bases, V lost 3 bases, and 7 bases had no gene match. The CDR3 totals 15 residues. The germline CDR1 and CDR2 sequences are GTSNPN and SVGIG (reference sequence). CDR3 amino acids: CAWRDRDRPYNEQFF. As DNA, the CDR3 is TGTGCCTGGAGGGACCGGGACAGACCCTACAATGAGCAGTTCTTC.

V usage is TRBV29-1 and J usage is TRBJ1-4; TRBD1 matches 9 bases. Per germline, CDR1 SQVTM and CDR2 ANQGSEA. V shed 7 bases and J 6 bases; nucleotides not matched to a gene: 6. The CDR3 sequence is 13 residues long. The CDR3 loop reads CSAKGQGYEKLFF. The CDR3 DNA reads TGCAGCGCAAAGGGACAGGGTTATGAAAAACTGTTTTTT.

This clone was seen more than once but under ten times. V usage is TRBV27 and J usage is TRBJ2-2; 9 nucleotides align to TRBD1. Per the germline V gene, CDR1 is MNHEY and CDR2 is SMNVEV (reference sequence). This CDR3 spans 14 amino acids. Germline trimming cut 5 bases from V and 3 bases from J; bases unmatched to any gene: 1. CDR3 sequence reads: CASSHRGHTGELFF. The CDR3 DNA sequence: TGTGCCAGCAGTCACAGGGGGCACACCGGGGAGCTGTTTTTT.

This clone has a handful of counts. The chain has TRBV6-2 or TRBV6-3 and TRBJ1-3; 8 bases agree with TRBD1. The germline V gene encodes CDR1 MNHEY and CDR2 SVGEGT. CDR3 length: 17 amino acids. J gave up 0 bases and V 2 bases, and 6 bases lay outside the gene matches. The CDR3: CASSYPQDRASGNTIYF. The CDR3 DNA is TGTGCCAGCAGTTACCCCCAGGACAGGGCCTCTGGAAACACCATATATTTT.

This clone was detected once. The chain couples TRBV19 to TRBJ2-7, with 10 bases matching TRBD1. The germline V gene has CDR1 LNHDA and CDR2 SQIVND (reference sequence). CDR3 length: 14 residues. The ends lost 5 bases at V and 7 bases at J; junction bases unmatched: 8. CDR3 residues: CASSGGTGAREQYF. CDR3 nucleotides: TGTGCCAGTAGTGGAGGGACAGGGGCACGGGAGCAGTACTTC.

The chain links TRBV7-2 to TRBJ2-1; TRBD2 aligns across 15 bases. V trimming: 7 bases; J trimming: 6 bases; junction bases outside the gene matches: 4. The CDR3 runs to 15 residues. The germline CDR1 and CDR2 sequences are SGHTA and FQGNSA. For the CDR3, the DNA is TGTGCCAGCACCCGGACTAGCGGGGGGGTCAATGAGCAGTTCTTC. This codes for CASTRTSGGVNEQFF.

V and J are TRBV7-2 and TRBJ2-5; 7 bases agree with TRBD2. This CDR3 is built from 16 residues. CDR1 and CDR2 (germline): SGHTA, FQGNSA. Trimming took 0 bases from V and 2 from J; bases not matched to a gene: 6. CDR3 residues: CASSLALASGQETQYF. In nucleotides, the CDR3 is TGTGCCAGCAGCTTAGCGCTGGCTAGCGGACAAGAGACCCAGTACTTC.

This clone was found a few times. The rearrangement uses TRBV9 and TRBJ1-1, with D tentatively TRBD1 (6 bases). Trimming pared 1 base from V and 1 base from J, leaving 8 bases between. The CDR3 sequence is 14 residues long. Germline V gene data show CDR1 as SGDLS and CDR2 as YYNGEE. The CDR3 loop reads CASSVRTENTEAFF. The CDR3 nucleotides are TGTGCCAGCAGCGTACGGACAGAGAACACTGAAGCTTTCTTT.

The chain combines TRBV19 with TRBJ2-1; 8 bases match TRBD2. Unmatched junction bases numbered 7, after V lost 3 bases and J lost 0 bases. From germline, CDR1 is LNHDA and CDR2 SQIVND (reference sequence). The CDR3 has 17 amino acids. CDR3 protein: CASSISGRGGSYNEQFF. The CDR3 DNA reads TGTGCCAGTAGTATCTCGGGCCGGGGGGGCTCCTACAATGAGCAGTTCTTC.

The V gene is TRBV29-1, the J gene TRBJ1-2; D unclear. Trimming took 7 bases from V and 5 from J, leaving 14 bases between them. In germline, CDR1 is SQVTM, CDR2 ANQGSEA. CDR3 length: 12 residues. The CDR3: CSAEAEWYGYTF. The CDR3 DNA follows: TGCAGCGCCGAGGCGGAATGGTATGGCTACACCTTC. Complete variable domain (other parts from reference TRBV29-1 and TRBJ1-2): SAVISQKPSRDICQRGTSLTIQCQVDSQVTMMFWYRQQPGQSLTLIATANQGSEATYESGFVIDKFPISRPNLTFSTLTVSNMSPEDSSIYLCSAEAEWYGYTFGSGTRLTVV.

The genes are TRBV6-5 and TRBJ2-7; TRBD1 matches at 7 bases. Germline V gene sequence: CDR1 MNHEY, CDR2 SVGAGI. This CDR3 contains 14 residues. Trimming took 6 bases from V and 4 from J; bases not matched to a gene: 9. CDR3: CASSQRQGSYEQYV. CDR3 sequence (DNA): TGTGCCAGCAGCCAGCGACAGGGTTCTTACGAGCAGTACGTC.

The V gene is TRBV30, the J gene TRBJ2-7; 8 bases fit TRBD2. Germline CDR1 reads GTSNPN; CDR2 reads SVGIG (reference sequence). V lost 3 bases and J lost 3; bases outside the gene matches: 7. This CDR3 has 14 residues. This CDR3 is CAWSLSGGDYEQYV. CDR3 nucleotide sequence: TGTGCCTGGAGCCTAAGCGGGGGCGACTACGAGCAGTACGTC.

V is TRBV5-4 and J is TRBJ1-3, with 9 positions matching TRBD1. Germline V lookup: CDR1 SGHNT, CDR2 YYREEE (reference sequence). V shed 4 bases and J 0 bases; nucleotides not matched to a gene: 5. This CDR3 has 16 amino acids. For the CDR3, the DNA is TGTGCCAGCAGCATCGGACAGGGGTCCTCTGGAAACACCATATATTTT. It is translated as CASSIGQGSSGNTIYF.

CDR3 sequence: CASSMGQGSQPQHF. CDR3 DNA: TGTGCCAGCAGTATGGGACAGGGAAGTCAGCCCCAGCATTTT. The chain couples TRBV27 to TRBJ1-5; 9 nucleotides align to TRBD1. The CDR3 has 14 residues. Germline V lookup: CDR1 MNHEY, CDR2 SMNVEV (reference sequence). V trimming: 5 bases; J trimming: 6 bases; junction bases outside the gene matches: 5.

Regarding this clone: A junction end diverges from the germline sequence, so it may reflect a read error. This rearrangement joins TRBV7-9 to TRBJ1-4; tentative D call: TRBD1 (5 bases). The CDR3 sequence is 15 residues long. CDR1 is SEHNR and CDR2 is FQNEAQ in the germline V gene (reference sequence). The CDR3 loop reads CVSSESQGMGEKLFF. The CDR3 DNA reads TGTGTCAGCAGCGAATCTCAGGGAATGGGGGAAAAACTGTTTTTT. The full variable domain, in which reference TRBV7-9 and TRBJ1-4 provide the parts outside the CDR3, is DTGVSQNPRHKITKRGQNVTFRCDPISEHNRLYWYRQTLGQGPEFLTYFQNEAQLEKSRLLSDRFSAERPKGSFSTLEIQRTEQGDSAMYLCVSSESQGMGEKLFFGSGTQLSVL.

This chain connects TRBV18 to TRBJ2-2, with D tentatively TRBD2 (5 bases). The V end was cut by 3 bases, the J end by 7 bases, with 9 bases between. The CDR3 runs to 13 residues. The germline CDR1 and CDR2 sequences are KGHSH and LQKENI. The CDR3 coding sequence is TGTGCCAGCTCACCGGTGGAGGACGGGGAGCTGTTTTTT. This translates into CASSPVEDGELFF.

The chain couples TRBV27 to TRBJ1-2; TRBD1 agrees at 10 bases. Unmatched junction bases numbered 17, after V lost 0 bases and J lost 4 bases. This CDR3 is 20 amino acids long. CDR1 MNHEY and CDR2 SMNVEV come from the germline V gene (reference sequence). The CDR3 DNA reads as TGTGCCAGCAGTTTATCGGTCACCTTGCCCGGGACAGGGGAGACCTATGGCTACACCTTC. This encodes CASSLSVTLPGTGETYGYTF.

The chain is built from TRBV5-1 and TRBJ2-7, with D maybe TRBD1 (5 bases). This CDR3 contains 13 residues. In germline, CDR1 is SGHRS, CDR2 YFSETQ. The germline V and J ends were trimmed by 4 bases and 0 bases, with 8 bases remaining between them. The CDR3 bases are TGCGCCAGCAGCCTGACAGTCTCCTACGAGCAGTACTTC. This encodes CASSLTVSYEQYF.

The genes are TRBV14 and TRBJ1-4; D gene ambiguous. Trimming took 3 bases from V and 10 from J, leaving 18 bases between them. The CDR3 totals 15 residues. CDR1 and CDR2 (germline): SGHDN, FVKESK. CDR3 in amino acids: CASSQSLIPFGKLFF. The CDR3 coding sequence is TGTGCCAGCAGCCAGTCCCTGATCCCCTTCGGAAAACTGTTTTTT.

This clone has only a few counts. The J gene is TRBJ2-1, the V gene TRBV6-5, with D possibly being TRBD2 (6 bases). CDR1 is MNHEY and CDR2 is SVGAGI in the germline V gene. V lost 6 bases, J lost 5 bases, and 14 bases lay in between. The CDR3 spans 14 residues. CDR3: CASRRLGYNNEQFF. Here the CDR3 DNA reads TGTGCCAGCAGGCGACTAGGATATAACAATGAGCAGTTCTTC.